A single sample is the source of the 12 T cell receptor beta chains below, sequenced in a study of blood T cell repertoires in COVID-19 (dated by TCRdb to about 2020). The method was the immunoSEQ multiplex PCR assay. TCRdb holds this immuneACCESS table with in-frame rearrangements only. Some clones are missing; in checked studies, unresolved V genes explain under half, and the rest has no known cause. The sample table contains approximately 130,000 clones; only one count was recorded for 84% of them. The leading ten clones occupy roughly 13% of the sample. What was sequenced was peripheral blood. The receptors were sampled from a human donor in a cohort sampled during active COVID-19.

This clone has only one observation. CDR3 region: CASSFRGGSFYEQYF. The CDR3 DNA sequence: TGTGCCAGCAGCTTCCGCGGGGGGTCCTTCTACGAGCAGTACTTC. This chain links TRBV11-2 with TRBJ2-7; 8 nucleotides match TRBD2. The CDR3 totals 15 residues. CDR1 is SGHAT and CDR2 is FQNNGV in the germline V gene. The trim removed 3 bases at V and 3 bases at J, leaving 7 bases unmatched.

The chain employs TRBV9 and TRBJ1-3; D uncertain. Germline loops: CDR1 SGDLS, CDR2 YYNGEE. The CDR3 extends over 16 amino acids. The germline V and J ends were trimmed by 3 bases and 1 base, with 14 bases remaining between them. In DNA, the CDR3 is TGTGCCAGCAGCGAAATCTGGACGGGATCTGGAAACACCATATATTTT. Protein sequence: CASSEIWTGSGNTIYF.

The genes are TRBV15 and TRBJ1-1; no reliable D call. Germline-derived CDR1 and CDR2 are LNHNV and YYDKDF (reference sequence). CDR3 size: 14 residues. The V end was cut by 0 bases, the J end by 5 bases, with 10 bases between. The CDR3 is CATSRDQRGTEAFF. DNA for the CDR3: TGTGCCACCAGCAGAGATCAGCGAGGAACTGAAGCTTTCTTT. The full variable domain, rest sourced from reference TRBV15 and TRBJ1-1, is DAMVIQNPRYQVTQFGKPVTLSCSQTLNHNVMYWYQQKSSQAPKLLFHYYDKDFNNEADTPDNFQSRRPNTSFCFLDIRSPGLGDTAMYLCATSRDQRGTEAFFGQGTRLTVV.

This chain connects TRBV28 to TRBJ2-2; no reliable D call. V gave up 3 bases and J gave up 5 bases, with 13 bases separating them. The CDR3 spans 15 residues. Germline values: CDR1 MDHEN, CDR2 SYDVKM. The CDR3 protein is CASSLRPLTTGELFF. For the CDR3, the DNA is TGTGCCAGCAGTTTGCGCCCACTCACGACCGGGGAGCTGTTTTTT. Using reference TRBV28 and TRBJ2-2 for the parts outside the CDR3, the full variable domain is DVKVTQSSRYLVKRTGEKVFLECVQDMDHENMFWYRQDPGLGLRLIYFSYDVKMKEKGDIPEGYSVSREKKERFSLILESASTNQTSMYLCASSLRPLTTGELFFGEGSRLTVL.

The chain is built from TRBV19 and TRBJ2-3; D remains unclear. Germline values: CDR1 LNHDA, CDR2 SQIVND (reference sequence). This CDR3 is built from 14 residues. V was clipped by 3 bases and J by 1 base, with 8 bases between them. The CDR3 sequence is CASSIDQGTDTQYF. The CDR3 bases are TGTGCCAGTAGTATCGATCAGGGCACAGATACGCAGTATTTT.

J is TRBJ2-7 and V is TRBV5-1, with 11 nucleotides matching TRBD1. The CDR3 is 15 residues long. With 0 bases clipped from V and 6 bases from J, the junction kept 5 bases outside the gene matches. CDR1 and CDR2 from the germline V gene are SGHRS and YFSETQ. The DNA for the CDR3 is TGCGCCAGCAGCTTGGAAGGACAGGGGGCACGCGAGCAGTACTTC. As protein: CASSLEGQGAREQYF.

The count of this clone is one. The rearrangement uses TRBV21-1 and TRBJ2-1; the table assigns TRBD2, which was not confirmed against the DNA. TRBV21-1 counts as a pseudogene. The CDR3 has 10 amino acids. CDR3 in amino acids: CASSENEQFF. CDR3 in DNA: TGTGCCAGCAGTGAGAATGAGCAGTTCTTC.

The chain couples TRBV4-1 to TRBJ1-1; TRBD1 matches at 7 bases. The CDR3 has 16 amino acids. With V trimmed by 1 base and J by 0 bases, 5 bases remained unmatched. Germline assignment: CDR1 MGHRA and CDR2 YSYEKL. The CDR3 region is CASSQGQGQLNTEAFF. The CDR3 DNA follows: TGCGCCAGCAGCCAAGGCCAGGGACAGCTGAACACTGAAGCTTTCTTT.

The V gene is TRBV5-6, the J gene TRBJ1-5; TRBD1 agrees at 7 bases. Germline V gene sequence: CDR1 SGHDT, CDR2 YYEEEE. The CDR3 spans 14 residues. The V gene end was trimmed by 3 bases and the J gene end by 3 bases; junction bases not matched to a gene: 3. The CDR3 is CASSSGQYNQPQHF. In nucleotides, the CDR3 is TGTGCCAGCAGCTCGGGACAGTACAATCAGCCCCAGCATTTT.

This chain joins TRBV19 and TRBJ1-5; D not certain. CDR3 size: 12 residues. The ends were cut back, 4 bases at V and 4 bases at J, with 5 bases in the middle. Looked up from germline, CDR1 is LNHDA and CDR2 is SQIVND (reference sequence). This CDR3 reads CASSRTNQPQHF. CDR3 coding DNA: TGTGCCAGTAGTAGAACTAATCAGCCCCAGCATTTT.

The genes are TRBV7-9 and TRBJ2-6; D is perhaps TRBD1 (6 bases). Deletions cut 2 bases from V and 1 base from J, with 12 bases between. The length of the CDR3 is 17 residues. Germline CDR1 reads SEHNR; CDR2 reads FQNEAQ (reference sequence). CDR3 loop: CASSLSQGRSGANVLTF. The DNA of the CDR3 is TGTGCCAGCAGCTTAAGCCAGGGGAGATCTGGGGCCAACGTCCTGACTTTC.

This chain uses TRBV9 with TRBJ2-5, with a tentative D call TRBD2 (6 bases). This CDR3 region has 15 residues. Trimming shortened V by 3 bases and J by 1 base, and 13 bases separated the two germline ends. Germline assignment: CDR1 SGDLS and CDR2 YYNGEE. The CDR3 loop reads CASSAGDSAQETQYF. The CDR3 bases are TGTGCCAGCAGCGCGGGGGACTCCGCCCAAGAGACCCAGTACTTC.